This passage covers 32 T cell receptor beta chains from one sample sequenced in a study of blood T cell repertoires in COVID-19. Libraries were prepared by immunoSEQ multiplex PCR; TCRdb keeps only in-frame clonotypes and omits some of them. The sample carries fewer than 300,000 clones, around 80% recorded once. The source material was PBMCs or T cells enriched from blood (not recorded which). The receptors were sampled from a man in his forties who had been exposed to COVID-19.

J is TRBJ1-4 and V is TRBV6-5, with 10 bases identical to TRBD1. CDR1 is MNHEY and CDR2 is SVGAGI in the germline V gene. V dropped 7 bases and J dropped 6; count of bases not matched to a gene: 2. The CDR3 covers 13 residues. This CDR3 is CASTGTGDEKLFF. The CDR3, as DNA: TGTGCCAGCACCGGGACAGGGGATGAAAAACTGTTTTTT.

This chain uses TRBV10-1 with TRBJ1-5; 10 positions agree with TRBD1. The V gene's germline CDR1 is WNHNN and CDR2 SYGVQD (reference sequence). The CDR3 has 16 amino acids. V dropped 5 bases and J dropped 9; count of bases not matched to a gene: 13. The CDR3 spells CASSRYRDRGTGPQHF. DNA of the CDR3: TGCGCCAGCAGTAGATACCGGGACAGGGGTACGGGGCCCCAGCATTTT.

The chain joins TRBV30 to TRBJ2-3, with TRBD2 matching over 13 bases. There are 16 residues in the CDR3. The J segment lost 4 bases and the V segment lost 6 bases, leaving 10 bases of the junction unmatched. Germline assignment: CDR1 GTSNPN and CDR2 SVGIG (reference sequence). CDR3 coding DNA: TGTGCCTGCTCCCGGACTAGCGGGAGTGGGTCAGATACGCAGTATTTT. Translation gives CACSRTSGSGSDTQYF.

The chain joins TRBV5-5 to TRBJ2-5, with 7 bases aligning to TRBD1. This CDR3 has 17 amino acids. The germline V gene has CDR1 SGHKS and CDR2 YYEKEE (reference sequence). Trimming took 4 bases from V and 9 from J; bases not matched to a gene: 21. CDR3 in amino acids: CASSLTVGDRGLGSQYF. The CDR3 DNA is TGTGCCAGCAGCCTGACAGTGGGGGACAGAGGATTAGGGTCCCAGTACTTC.

CDR3 in amino acids: CAITPGTGNSPLHF. Written as DNA, the CDR3 is TGTGCCATCACCCCTGGCACGGGAAATTCACCCCTCCACTTT. V usage is TRBV10-3 and J usage is TRBJ1-6; D gene ambiguous. Germline-derived CDR1 and CDR2 are ENHRY and SYGVKD. Trimming shortened V by 7 bases and J by 7 bases, and 14 bases separated the two germline ends. This CDR3 spans 14 amino acids.

This clone was found once. This sequence joins TRBV10-1 and TRBJ2-1, with TRBD1 as a possible D gene (5 bases). The CDR3 length is 12 residues. Germline CDR1 is WNHNN and CDR2 is SYGVQD (reference sequence). Trimming took off 4 bases at V and 6 bases at J, with 7 bases between the two ends. CDR3 loop: CASSAQGNEQFF. In DNA, the CDR3 is TGCGCCAGCAGTGCCCAGGGCAATGAGCAGTTCTTC.

In regard to this clone: The same CDR3 can be traced to other DNA sequences in this sample. This sequence joins TRBV4-1 and TRBJ2-5; D may be TRBD2 (6 bases). Germline V gene sequence: CDR1 MGHRA, CDR2 YSYEKL. The CDR3 has 15 amino acids. Trimming removed 1 base from V and 2 bases from J, with 11 bases in between. The CDR3 loop is CASSQVGGPQETQYF. The CDR3, as DNA: TGCGCCAGCAGCCAAGTCGGAGGGCCTCAAGAGACCCAGTACTTC.

This clone was picked up one time. The chain joins TRBV6-2 or TRBV6-3 to TRBJ2-5; D is perhaps TRBD1 (6 bases). The CDR3 is made up of 15 amino acids. Germline V gene lookup returns CDR1 MNHEY and CDR2 SVGEGT. Trimming pared 6 bases from V and 4 bases from J, leaving 18 bases between. The CDR3 reads CASSPISLGAETQYF. CDR3 DNA sequence: TGTGCCAGCAGCCCTATATCGTTGGGGGCAGAGACCCAGTACTTC.

This chain uses TRBV5-5 with TRBJ2-7; D is unclear. The germline V and J ends were trimmed by 0 bases and 3 bases, with 7 bases remaining between them. Germline loops: CDR1 SGHKS, CDR2 YYEKEE (reference sequence). This CDR3 is 13 amino acids long. The CDR3 here is CASSLANVYEQYF. DNA for the CDR3: TGTGCCAGCAGCTTGGCCAATGTCTACGAGCAGTACTTC.

The V gene is TRBV12-3 or TRBV12-4, the J gene TRBJ2-5; D perhaps matches TRBD2 (5 bases). This CDR3 is built from 13 residues. V shed 3 bases and J shed 5 bases, with 10 bases lying between them. CDR3 nucleotide sequence: TGTGCCAGCAGTTTCTGGTCGGGGGAGACCCAGTACTTC. It encodes CASSFWSGETQYF.

The chain employs TRBV9 and TRBJ2-3, with 7 bases matching TRBD2. Germline CDR1 and CDR2: SGDLS and YYNGEE. This CDR3 spans 13 amino acids. The V and J ends lost 7 bases and 2 bases, in that order; junction bases with no gene match: 4. Here the CDR3 reads CASSREYTDTQYF. Written as DNA, the CDR3 is TGTGCCAGCTCGCGGGAGTACACAGATACGCAGTATTTT.

V gene TRBV19 combines with J gene TRBJ1-6, with TRBD1 identical over 7 bases. CDR1 is LNHDA and CDR2 is SQIVND in the germline V gene (reference sequence). V dropped 3 bases and J dropped 7; count of bases not matched to a gene: 12. This CDR3 spans 17 amino acids. The CDR3 DNA reads as TGTGCCAGTAGTATCATCTTTACGGACAGGATAAATTCACCCCTCCACTTT. It encodes CASSIIFTDRINSPLHF. Full variable domain (outside the CDR3, taken from reference TRBV19 and TRBJ1-6): DGGITQSPKYLFRKEGQNVTLSCEQNLNHDAMYWYRQDPGQGLRLIYYSQIVNDFQKGDIAEGYSVSREKKESFPLTVTSAQKNPTAFYLCASSIIFTDRINSPLHFGNGTRLTVT.

The chain uses TRBV7-9 and TRBJ2-7, with 10 bases fitting TRBD1. V lost 5 bases, J lost 5 bases, and 3 bases stayed unmatched. This CDR3 has 13 residues. Germline CDR1 and CDR2: SEHNR and FQNEAQ (reference sequence). CDR3 sequence (DNA): TGTGCCAGCAGCACGGGACAGGGGAACGAGCAGTACTTC. Its translation: CASSTGQGNEQYF. Based on the CDR3 plus reference TRBV7-9 and TRBJ2-7, the full variable domain is DTGVSQNPRHKITKRGQNVTFRCDPISEHNRLYWYRQTLGQGPEFLTYFQNEAQLEKSRLLSDRFSAERPKGSFSTLEIQRTEQGDSAMYLCASSTGQGNEQYFGPGTRLTVT.

This clone was counted only a few times. The rearrangement uses TRBV6-5 and TRBJ1-1; 7 bases line up with TRBD1. This CDR3 is 13 amino acids long. Trimming took 5 bases from V and 4 from J; bases not matched to a gene: 4. Germline V gene data show CDR1 as MNHEY and CDR2 as SVGAGI. CDR3 DNA: TGTGCCAGCAGTACAGCAGGGGGCACTGAAGCTTTCTTT. Amino acid sequence: CASSTAGGTEAFF.

This clone was observed a single time. V and J are TRBV6-5 and TRBJ2-7; tentative D call: TRBD1 (5 bases). Per the germline V gene, CDR1 is MNHEY and CDR2 is SVGAGI. V lost 8 bases, J lost 3 bases, and 8 bases lay in between. CDR3 length equals 11 residues. The CDR3 sequence is CASDSFYEQYF. In DNA, the CDR3 is TGTGCCAGCGACAGCTTCTACGAGCAGTACTTC.

V usage is TRBV3-1 (or the pseudogene TRBV3-2) and J usage is TRBJ2-5, with D possibly being TRBD1 (6 bases). V lost 3 bases and J 4 bases, leaving 12 bases between the germline ends. This CDR3 spans 14 amino acids. Looked up from germline, CDR1 is LGHDT and CDR2 is YNNKEL (reference sequence). CDR3 in amino acids: CASSHSGVRETQYF. DNA for the CDR3: TGTGCCAGCAGCCACTCAGGGGTACGAGAGACCCAGTACTTC.

This rearrangement joins TRBV28 to TRBJ1-2; D gene uncertain. This CDR3 comprises 12 residues. Germline V lookup: CDR1 MDHEN, CDR2 SYDVKM. The V end lost 4 bases, the J end lost 4 bases, and 7 bases lay between the germline ends. The CDR3, as DNA: TGTGCCAGCAGTTCGTTTTTCTATGGCTACACCTTC. Amino acids: CASSSFFYGYTF.

This clone was picked up a small number of times. The chain uses TRBV2 and TRBJ2-7; TRBD2 might be the D (6 bases). The CDR3 contains 12 residues. Germline V gives CDR1 SNHLY, CDR2 FYNNEI. V was shortened by 6 bases and J by 7 bases, with 13 bases between the two germline ends. In DNA form, the CDR3 reads TGTGCCAGCAGCGCCCCCCGGGGGGAGCAGTACTTC. Translation gives CASSAPRGEQYF. The entire variable domain, with the rest obtained from reference TRBV2 and TRBJ2-7, is as follows: EPEVTQTPSHQVTQMGQEVILRCVPISNHLYFYWYRQILGQKVEFLVSFYNNEISEKSEIFDDQFSVERPDGSNFTLKIRSTKLEDSAMYFCASSAPRGEQYFGPGTRLTVT.

This chain connects TRBV15 to TRBJ2-1; TRBD2 matches 7 bases. Germline CDR1 and CDR2: LNHNV and YYDKDF (reference sequence). The CDR3 covers 20 residues. V was pared by 0 bases and J by 8 bases, with 22 bases of the junction left unmatched. The CDR3 DNA reads as TGTGCCACCAGCAGAGATGCAGGAGCGGGACCCTTCGAATACCTCGATGAGCAGTTCTTC. This codes for CATSRDAGAGPFEYLDEQFF.

J is TRBJ1-1 and V is TRBV12-3 or TRBV12-4; D is unclear. The V and J ends lost 2 bases and 4 bases respectively, with 8 bases between them. This CDR3 contains 13 residues. The CDR3 DNA reads as TGTGCCAGCAGTTTACTAGTAGGCACTGAAGCTTTCTTT. Translated, it gives CASSLLVGTEAFF.

The V gene is TRBV14, the J gene TRBJ2-1; a possible D gene is TRBD2 (5 bases). The CDR3 extends over 20 amino acids. The V and J ends lost 0 bases and 6 bases respectively, with 27 bases between them. In germline, CDR1 is SGHDN, CDR2 FVKESK. CDR3: CASSQDKFLGGPSSTNEQFF. The CDR3 DNA is TGTGCCAGCAGCCAAGATAAGTTTCTGGGCGGGCCATCCTCCACCAATGAGCAGTTCTTC.

The chain has TRBV11-2 and TRBJ1-3, with D uncertain. The CDR3 sequence is 11 residues long. V was shortened by 3 bases and J by 7 bases, with 4 bases between the two germline ends. The germline gives CDR1 SGHAT, CDR2 FQNNGV. The CDR3: CASSFLNTIYF. CDR3 in DNA: TGTGCCAGCAGCTTCCTTAACACCATATATTTT.

This chain uses TRBV16 with TRBJ1-5; no reliable D call. The CDR3 is 16 amino acids. Between the trimmed V and J ends, which lost 5 bases and 0 bases, there was a span of 14 bases. CDR1 and CDR2 (germline): KGHSY, FQNENV. DNA of the CDR3: TGTGCCAGCAGCTCGCACCCTGGCAATAGCAATCAGCCCCAGCATTTT. Its translation: CASSSHPGNSNQPQHF.

This clone was seen a handful of times. The chain couples TRBV27 to TRBJ2-5; TRBD1 agrees at 9 bases. There are 14 residues in the CDR3. V shed 6 bases and J 4 bases; nucleotides not matched to a gene: 6. Germline loops: CDR1 MNHEY, CDR2 SMNVEV (reference sequence). As DNA, the CDR3 is TGTGCCAGCAGCCTGGACAGGGGACGAGAGACCCAGTACTTC. Protein product: CASSLDRGRETQYF.

This clone has more than one count but fewer than ten. The chain carries TRBV7-2 and TRBJ2-3, with D tentatively TRBD1 (6 bases). This CDR3 contains 15 residues. Per the germline V gene, CDR1 is SGHTA and CDR2 is FQGNSA. Trimming cost V 5 bases and J 7 bases, with 19 bases left between them. CDR3 loop: CASSLQGQHPNTQYF. In DNA form, the CDR3 reads TGTGCCAGCAGCCTTCAGGGACAACACCCGAATACGCAGTATTTT. The whole variable domain, filled in from reference TRBV7-2 and TRBJ2-3, reads GAGVSQSPSNKVTEKGKDVELRCDPISGHTALYWYRQSLGQGLEFLIYFQGNSAPDKSGLPSDRFSAERTGGSVSTLTIQRTQQEDSAVYLCASSLQGQHPNTQYFGPGTRLTVL.

The CDR3 spells CASSTNRRDTRGFF. The CDR3 DNA reads TGTGCCAGCAGTACAAATCGTCGGGATACGCGGGGATTCTTT. The genes are TRBV27 and TRBJ1-1; D not resolved. Trimming removed 5 bases at V and 14 bases at J, with 24 bases between. This CDR3 is built from 14 residues. The V gene's germline CDR1 is MNHEY and CDR2 SMNVEV (reference sequence).

The chain couples TRBV7-9 to TRBJ1-1, with TRBD1 matching over 8 bases. CDR3 size: 17 residues. Losses at the gene ends were 0 bases for V and 11 bases for J; bases not matched to a gene: 17. Germline CDR1 SEHNR, CDR2 FQNEAQ (reference sequence). CDR3 nucleotides: TGTGCCAGCAGCTTAGCTATAGCCGGGACAGGTGCTCTAGGGGCTTTCTTT. Encoded protein: CASSLAIAGTGALGAFF.

The chain combines TRBV5-1 with TRBJ2-7, with 14 bases that match TRBD2. V gave up 4 bases and J gave up 8 bases; unmatched junction bases: 8. CDR3 length equals 15 residues. Germline V gene data show CDR1 as SGHRS and CDR2 as YFSETQ. CDR3 nucleotides: TGCGCCAGCAGCAAAGGGACTAGCGGGAGCAGCCAGCAGTACTTC. This encodes CASSKGTSGSSQQYF.

The rearrangement links TRBV19 to TRBJ2-3; 9 bases map to TRBD2. Germline CDR1 reads LNHDA; CDR2 reads SQIVND (reference sequence). J was trimmed by 9 bases and V by 6 bases; bases with no gene match: 4. The CDR3 contains 12 residues. The chain's CDR3 is CASSRGRGTQYF. Here the CDR3 DNA reads TGTGCCAGTAGCCGCGGGAGGGGCACGCAGTATTTT. Full variable domain (rest looked up from reference TRBV19 and TRBJ2-3): DGGITQSPKYLFRKEGQNVTLSCEQNLNHDAMYWYRQDPGQGLRLIYYSQIVNDFQKGDIAEGYSVSREKKESFPLTVTSAQKNPTAFYLCASSRGRGTQYFGPGTRLTVL.

The chain couples TRBV30 to TRBJ1-1, with 7 bases aligning to TRBD1. The CDR3 is made up of 12 amino acids. With 4 bases clipped from V and 11 bases from J, the junction kept 10 bases outside the gene matches. In germline, CDR1 is GTSNPN, CDR2 SVGIG (reference sequence). The CDR3 here is CAWKGQAGEAFF. The CDR3 DNA reads TGTGCCTGGAAAGGACAGGCAGGAGAGGCTTTCTTT.

The chain recombines TRBV9 with TRBJ1-1, with TRBD1 matching over 7 bases. J lost 0 bases, V lost 3 bases, and 5 bases had no gene match. The CDR3 loop spans 15 amino acids. Germline-derived CDR1 and CDR2 are SGDLS and YYNGEE. In DNA, the CDR3 is TGTGCCAGCAGCGGAGGGGGCCAGGTGAACACTGAAGCTTTCTTT. Protein: CASSGGGQVNTEAFF. Supplemented by reference TRBV9 and TRBJ1-1, the full variable domain reads DSGVTQTPKHLITATGQRVTLRCSPRSGDLSVYWYQQSLDQGLQFLIQYYNGEERAKGNILERFSAQQFPDLHSELNLSSLELGDSALYFCASSGGGQVNTEAFFGQGTRLTVV.

The J gene is TRBJ2-1, the V gene TRBV5-1; 8 nucleotides agree with TRBD2. This CDR3 spans 14 amino acids. The germline V gene has CDR1 SGHRS and CDR2 YFSETQ. With 6 bases clipped from V and 7 bases from J, the junction kept 9 bases outside the gene matches. CDR3 sequence (DNA): TGCGCCAGCAAACCGGGACTAGAGGGGAATGAGCAGTTCTTC. Residues: CASKPGLEGNEQFF.